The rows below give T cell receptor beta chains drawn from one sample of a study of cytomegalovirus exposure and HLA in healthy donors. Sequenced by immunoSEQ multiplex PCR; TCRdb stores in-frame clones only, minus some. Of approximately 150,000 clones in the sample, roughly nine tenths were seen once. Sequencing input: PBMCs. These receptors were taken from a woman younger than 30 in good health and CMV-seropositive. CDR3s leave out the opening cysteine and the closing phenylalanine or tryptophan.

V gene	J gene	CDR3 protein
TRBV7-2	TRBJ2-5	ASSTGYQETQY
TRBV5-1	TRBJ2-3	ASSLVQSTDTQY
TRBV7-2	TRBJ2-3	ASSRSGLADFTDTQY
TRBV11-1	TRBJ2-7	ASSPNYGSSYEQY
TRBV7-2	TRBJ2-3	ASSERAGLTDTQY
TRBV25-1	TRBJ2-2	ASSGQYANTGELF
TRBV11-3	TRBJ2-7	ASSSTGDTYEQY
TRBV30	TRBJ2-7	AWSSRLFPQY
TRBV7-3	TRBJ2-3	ASSQGAGNTDTQY
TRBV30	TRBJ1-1	AWDPGQGGNTEAF
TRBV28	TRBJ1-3	ASSPRGSGNTIY
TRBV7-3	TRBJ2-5	ASSPDRGGTQY
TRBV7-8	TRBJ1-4	ASSWDRGREEKLF
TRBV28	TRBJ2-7	ASSASQASSTYEQY
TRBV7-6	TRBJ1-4	ASSPQGNEKLF
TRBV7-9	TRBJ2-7	ASSLGNRDEQY
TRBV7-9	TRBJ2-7	ASSLPSGSHEQY
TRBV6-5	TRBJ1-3	ASIGRSSSGNTIY
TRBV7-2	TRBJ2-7	ASSSSGRAYEQY
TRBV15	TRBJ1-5	ATKRQGFDQPQH
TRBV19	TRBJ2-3	ASSIWDSKPTDTQY
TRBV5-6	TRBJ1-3	ASSLGQGNTIY
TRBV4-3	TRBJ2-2	ASSQPGLANTGELF
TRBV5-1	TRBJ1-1	ASSLTGVNTEAF
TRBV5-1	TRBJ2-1	ASSLDSGTYNEQF
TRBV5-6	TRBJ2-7	ASSQWGTGLREQY
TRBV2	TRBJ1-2	ASNPTGINYGYT
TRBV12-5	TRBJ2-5	ASGSSGSPGETQY
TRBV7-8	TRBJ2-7	ASSHTRGRSEQY
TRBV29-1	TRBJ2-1	SVEDPSGYNEQF
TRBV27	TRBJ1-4	ATSAGAFNEKLF
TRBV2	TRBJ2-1	ASMAGPRTSYNEQF
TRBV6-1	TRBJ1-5	ASSEWGGRQPQH
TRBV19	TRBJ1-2	ASSLGTFPGYT
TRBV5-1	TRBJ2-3	ASGQGSTDTQY
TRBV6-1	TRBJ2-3	ASQLLAGEGDTQY
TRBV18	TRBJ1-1	ASSPGQSTEAF